The 17 T cell receptor beta chains given below trace back to one sample, sequenced in a study of T cell repertoires in cytomegalovirus infection. TCRdb analysed the reads with MiXCR anew, one entry per CDR3 protein. This table has roughly 600,000 distinct CDR3 sequences, approximately 25% appearing once. Sequenced: CD8+ T cells from PBMCs. The receptors originated from a human donor in good health (CMV status not recorded). Some clones in this sample may be carry-over from other donors' samples.

This clonotype was counted only a few times. The chain couples TRBV28 to TRBJ1-2; no firm D call. The V end lost 5 bases, the J end lost 1 base, and 11 bases lay between the germline ends. The germline CDR1 and CDR2 sequences are MDHEN and SYDVKM. CDR3 length: 14 residues. DNA of the CDR3: TGTGCCAGCAGTCCGCGACTTATTAACTATGGCTACACCTTC. Translated, it gives CASSPRLINYGYTF.

To note about this clonotype: The missing conserved phenylalanine or tryptophan at the end of this CDR3 makes a read error likely. The gene calls are TRBV7-6 and TRBJ2-1, with D unresolved. V was pared by 2 bases and J by 3 bases, with 8 bases between. Germline assignment: CDR1 SGHVS and CDR2 FNYEAQ. The CDR3 consists of 14 residues. The CDR3 sequence: CASSLIPIYNEQFS. The CDR3 DNA follows: TGTGCCAGCAGCTTAATTCCCATCTACAATGAGCAGTTCTCC.

This clonotype was recorded at least ten times. The rearrangement uses TRBV6-5 and TRBJ1-1; a possible D gene is TRBD1 (6 bases). Per germline, CDR1 MNHEY and CDR2 SVGAGI. Trimming removed 2 bases from V and 4 bases from J, with 14 bases in between. The CDR3 length is 15 residues. Here the CDR3 DNA reads TGTGCCAGCAGTTACCTCCCAGGGGCCGGCACTGAAGCTTTCTTT. This translates into CASSYLPGAGTEAFF.

This clonotype was detected many times. V is TRBV28 and J is TRBJ1-2; 7 nucleotides agree with TRBD1. Germline V lookup: CDR1 MDHEN, CDR2 SYDVKM. This CDR3 contains 16 residues. The ends lost 4 bases at V and 2 bases at J; junction bases unmatched: 10. DNA for the CDR3: TGTGCCAGCAGTTCCAAGACGGGACAGCCGAACTATGGCTACACCTTC. Translating it yields CASSSKTGQPNYGYTF.

CDR3 DNA sequence: TGCGCCAGCAGACAGAACTACGAGCAGTACTTC. This codes for CASRQNYEQYF. J is TRBJ2-7 and V is TRBV5-1; D uncertain. This CDR3 has 11 residues. V shed 5 bases and J shed 3 bases, with 6 bases lying between them. Germline V gene sequence: CDR1 SGHRS, CDR2 YFSETQ.

The rearrangement links TRBV7-9 to TRBJ2-1; D remains ambiguous. The CDR3 contains 15 residues. Trimming shortened V by 1 base and J by 6 bases, and 13 bases separated the two germline ends. Per the germline V gene, CDR1 is SEHNR and CDR2 is FQNEAQ (reference sequence). This CDR3 reads CASSLVGGPGNEQFF. CDR3 nucleotide sequence: TGTGCCAGCAGCTTAGTTGGTGGACCCGGCAATGAGCAGTTCTTC.

This clonotype has at least ten counts. The rearrangement links TRBV7-9 to TRBJ2-3; 8 nucleotides line up with TRBD2. The CDR3 has 16 amino acids. Germline CDR1 SEHNR, CDR2 FQNEAQ (reference sequence). The junction had 10 bases not matched to a gene; V was cut back by 5 bases and J by 3 bases. The CDR3 sequence is CASSPRWTSHTDTQYF. CDR3 coding DNA: TGTGCCAGCAGCCCTCGTTGGACTAGCCATACAGATACGCAGTATTTT.

This chain joins TRBV7-6 and TRBJ2-5; D not certain. Trimming stripped 1 base from V and 7 bases from J, with 16 bases between. The CDR3 contains 15 residues. CDR1 is SGHVS, CDR2 FNYEAQ, per germline. Written as DNA, the CDR3 is TGTGCCAGCAGCTTAGTTCTATCCTCCACGGGGACCCAGTACTTC. As protein: CASSLVLSSTGTQYF. The full variable domain, completed using reference TRBV7-6 and TRBJ2-5, is GAGVSQSPRYKVTKRGQDVALRCDPISGHVSLYWYRQALGQGPEFLTYFNYEAQQDKSGLPNDRFSAERPEGSISTLTIQRTEQRDSAMYRCASSLVLSSTGTQYFGPGTRLLVL.

As for this clonotype: One base away lies a much larger clone, so this may be a sequencing read error. This chain uses TRBV7-4 with TRBJ2-2; D gene ambiguous. The germline V gene has CDR1 SGHVT and CDR2 SQSDAQ. The CDR3 extends over 16 amino acids. CDR3 DNA sequence: TGTGCCAACAGCCTCGGCCCACATTCGAACACCGGGGAGCTGTTTTTT. Translation: CANSLGPHSNTGELFF.

A few counts support this clonotype. The chain joins TRBV6-5 to TRBJ1-1; D gene unclear. Germline V gene data show CDR1 as MNHEY and CDR2 as SVGAGI. Trimming removed 0 bases from V and 0 bases from J, with 5 bases in between. This CDR3 has 14 amino acids. The CDR3 loop reads CASSYSPMNTEAFF. The CDR3 DNA is TGTGCCAGCAGTTACTCGCCGATGAACACTGAAGCTTTCTTT.

The CDR3 nucleotides read TGTGCCAGCAGCCCTAGGGACATCCGCTACGAGCAGTACGTC. Translating gives CASSPRDIRYEQYV. The rearrangement links TRBV7-9 to TRBJ2-7; TRBD1 might be the D (6 bases). The germline gives CDR1 SEHNR, CDR2 FQNEAQ (reference sequence). V lost 5 bases to trimming and J lost 3 bases, with 14 bases between them. The CDR3 contains 14 residues.

The CDR3 nucleotides read TGTGCCAGCAGCCAAGATCTTATGATAGGGCTGAATGAGCAGTTCTTC. Its protein is CASSQDLMIGLNEQFF. The chain uses TRBV14 and TRBJ2-1; D unresolved. Germline V CDR1 and CDR2: SGHDN, FVKESK. This CDR3 has 16 amino acids. Trimming pared 0 bases from V and 7 bases from J, leaving 16 bases between.

V is TRBV6-2 or TRBV6-3 and J is TRBJ2-1, with a possible D match to TRBD2 (6 bases). CDR3 length: 17 amino acids. Trimming took 0 bases from V and 3 from J, leaving 15 bases between them. Germline V gives CDR1 MNHEY, CDR2 SVGEGT. As DNA, the CDR3 is TGTGCCAGCAGTTACTCAGGGCCCTCCGGGAGCTACAATGAGCAGTTCTTC. This sequence encodes CASSYSGPSGSYNEQFF.

This clonotype was seen many times. V usage is TRBV11-2 and J usage is TRBJ2-3; D possibly corresponds to TRBD2 (6 bases). The CDR3 is made up of 16 amino acids. V lost 6 bases to trimming and J lost 2 bases, with 18 bases between them. Germline V gene lookup returns CDR1 SGHAT and CDR2 FQNNGV. CDR3 region: CASSPTGTRSTDTQYF. CDR3 DNA: TGTGCCAGCAGTCCGACCGGGACTCGCTCCACAGATACGCAGTATTTT. Using reference TRBV11-2 and TRBJ2-3 for the parts outside the CDR3, the full variable domain is EAGVAQSPRYKIIEKRQSVAFWCNPISGHATLYWYQQILGQGPKLLIQFQNNGVVDDSQLPKDRFSAERLKGVDSTLKIQPAKLEDSAVYLCASSPTGTRSTDTQYFGPGTRLTVL.

This clonotype was detected only a few times. The V gene is TRBV20-1, the J gene TRBJ2-7, with D unclear. Trimming took off 6 bases at V and 2 bases at J, with 11 bases between the two ends. This CDR3 has 12 residues. Per germline, CDR1 DFQATT and CDR2 SNEGSKA (reference sequence). The DNA for the CDR3 is TGCAGTGCGGTCAAAGGGCCCTACGAGCAGTACGTC. This codes for CSAVKGPYEQYV.

This clonotype occurred many times. The CDR3 DNA sequence: TGTGCCAGCAGTCTAAGGATAGGGAATCAGCCCCAGCATTTT. Translated, it gives CASSLRIGNQPQHF. The chain links TRBV7-6 to TRBJ1-5; D gene ambiguous. Germline-derived CDR1 and CDR2 are SGHVS and FNYEAQ. The V and J ends lost 6 bases and 4 bases respectively, with 13 bases between them. CDR3 length equals 14 residues.

This clonotype was seen many times. Germline is not matched at one junction end, which may reflect a read error. The rearrangement links TRBV7-2 to TRBJ2-1; D not resolved. CDR3 length: 12 residues. Germline V gives CDR1 SGHTA, CDR2 FQGNSA. The CDR3 DNA sequence: TGTGCCAGCAGTTTAGCCCTACCTGAGCAGTTCTTC. Translating it yields CASSLALPEQFF.